This TCR beta chain was recorded in a study of T cells in localized non-small cell lung cancer. This clone was seen more than once but under ten times. The antigen is undetermined. Study-wide points: The highest T cell clonality was in uninvolved adjacent lung, above tumor. When the top 100 tumor clones were examined, a median about 60 of them also appeared in the adjacent lung, which was paired and uninvolved.

The J segment lost 2 bases and the V segment lost 0 bases, leaving 2 bases of the junction unmatched. This CDR3 contains 16 residues. Germline lookup yields CDR1 MNHEY and CDR2 SVGAGI. TCRdb's copy holds only in-frame clones and misses some; the assay was immunoSEQ multiplex PCR. The profile covers 20,000 to 30,000 clones, with 82% appearing a single time and about 4% taken by the ten largest. The origin of this receptor is a woman aged 35-75 years with stage I lung adenocarcinoma. The sample here was peripheral blood, taken before any cancer treatment. This rearrangement joins TRBV6-5 to TRBJ1-2, with 11 bases identical to TRBD1. DNA for the CDR3: TGTGCCAGCAGTTACTCCGGACAGGGGGCCAACTATGGCTACACCTTC. It translates to CASSYSGQGANYGYTF.